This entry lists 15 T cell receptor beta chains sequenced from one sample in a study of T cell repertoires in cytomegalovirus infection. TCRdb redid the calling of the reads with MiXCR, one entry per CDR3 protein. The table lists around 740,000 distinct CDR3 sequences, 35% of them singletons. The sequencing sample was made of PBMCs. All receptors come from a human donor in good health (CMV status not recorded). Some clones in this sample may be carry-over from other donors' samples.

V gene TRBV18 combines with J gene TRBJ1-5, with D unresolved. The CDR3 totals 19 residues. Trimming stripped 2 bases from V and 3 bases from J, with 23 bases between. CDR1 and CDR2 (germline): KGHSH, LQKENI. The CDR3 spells CASSPFPTAGNIPNQPQHF. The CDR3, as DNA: TGTGCCAGCTCACCATTCCCCACGGCCGGGAACATCCCCAATCAGCCCCAGCATTTT.

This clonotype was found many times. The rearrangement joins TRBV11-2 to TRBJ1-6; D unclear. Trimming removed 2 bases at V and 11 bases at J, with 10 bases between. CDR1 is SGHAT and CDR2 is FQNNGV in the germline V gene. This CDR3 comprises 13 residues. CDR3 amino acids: CASSLRERAPLHF. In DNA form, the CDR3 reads TGTGCCAGCAGCTTAAGGGAAAGGGCACCCCTCCACTTT.

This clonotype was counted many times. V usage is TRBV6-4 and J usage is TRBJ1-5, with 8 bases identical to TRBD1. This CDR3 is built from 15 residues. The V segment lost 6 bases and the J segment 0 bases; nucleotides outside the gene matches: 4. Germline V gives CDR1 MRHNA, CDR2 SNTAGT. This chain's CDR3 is CASSTTGDSNQPQHF. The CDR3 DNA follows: TGTGCCAGCAGCACGACAGGGGATAGCAATCAGCCCCAGCATTTT.

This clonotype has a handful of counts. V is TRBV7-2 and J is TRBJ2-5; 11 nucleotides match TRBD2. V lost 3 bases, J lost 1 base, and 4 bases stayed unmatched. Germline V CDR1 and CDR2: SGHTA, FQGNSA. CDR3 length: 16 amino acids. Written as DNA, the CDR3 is TGTGCCAGCAGCTTTACTAGCGGGGGCCTCCAAGAGACCCAGTACTTC. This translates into CASSFTSGGLQETQYF. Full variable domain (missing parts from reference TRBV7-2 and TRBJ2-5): GAGVSQSPSNKVTEKGKDVELRCDPISGHTALYWYRQSLGQGLEFLIYFQGNSAPDKSGLPSDRFSAERTGGSVSTLTIQRTQQEDSAVYLCASSFTSGGLQETQYFGPGTRLLVL.

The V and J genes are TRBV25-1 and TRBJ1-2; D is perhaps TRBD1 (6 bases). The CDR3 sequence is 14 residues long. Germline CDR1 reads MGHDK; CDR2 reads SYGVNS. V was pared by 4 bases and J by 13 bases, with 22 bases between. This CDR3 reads CASSGPGDAGLFTF. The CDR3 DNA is TGTGCCAGCAGTGGACCAGGGGATGCCGGGTTGTTCACCTTC.

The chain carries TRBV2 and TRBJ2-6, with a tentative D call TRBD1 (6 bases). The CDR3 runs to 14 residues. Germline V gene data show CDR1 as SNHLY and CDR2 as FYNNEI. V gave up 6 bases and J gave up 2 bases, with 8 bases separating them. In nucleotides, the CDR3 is TGTGCCAGCAGGGCAGGGGCTGGGGCCAACGTCCTGACTTTC. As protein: CASRAGAGANVLTF. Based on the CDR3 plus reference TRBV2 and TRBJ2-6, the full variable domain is EPEVTQTPSHQVTQMGQEVILRCVPISNHLYFYWYRQILGQKVEFLVSFYNNEISEKSEIFDDQFSVERPDGSNFTLKIRSTKLEDSAMYFCASRAGAGANVLTFGAGSRLTVL.

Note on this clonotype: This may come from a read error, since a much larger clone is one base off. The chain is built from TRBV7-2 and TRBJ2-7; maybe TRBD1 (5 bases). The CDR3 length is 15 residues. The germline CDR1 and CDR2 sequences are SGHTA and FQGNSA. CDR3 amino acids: CDSSPPPDTPREQYF. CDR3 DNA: TGTGACAGCAGCCCCCCCCCGGACACCCCAAGGGAGCAGTACTTC.

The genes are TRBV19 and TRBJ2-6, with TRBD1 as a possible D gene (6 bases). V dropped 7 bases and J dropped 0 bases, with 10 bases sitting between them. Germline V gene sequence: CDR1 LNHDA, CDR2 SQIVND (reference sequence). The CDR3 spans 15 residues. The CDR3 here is CASNQGSSGANVLTF. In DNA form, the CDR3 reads TGTGCCAGTAACCAGGGGTCCTCTGGGGCCAACGTCCTGACTTTC.

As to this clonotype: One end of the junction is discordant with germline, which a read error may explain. This CDR3 reads CDSSLRNTESFF. The CDR3 region has the DNA TGTGACAGCAGTTTGCGGAACACTGAATCTTTCTTT. V is TRBV12-3 or TRBV12-4 and J is TRBJ1-1; D unclear. There are 12 residues in the CDR3.

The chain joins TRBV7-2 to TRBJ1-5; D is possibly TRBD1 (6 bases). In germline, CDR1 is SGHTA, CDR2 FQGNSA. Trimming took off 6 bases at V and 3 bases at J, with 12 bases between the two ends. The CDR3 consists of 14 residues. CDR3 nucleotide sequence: TGTGCCAGCAGTCCCGGACAGTACAATCAGCCCCAGCATTTT. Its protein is CASSPGQYNQPQHF. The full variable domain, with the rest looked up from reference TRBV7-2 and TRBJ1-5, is GAGVSQSPSNKVTEKGKDVELRCDPISGHTALYWYRQSLGQGLEFLIYFQGNSAPDKSGLPSDRFSAERTGGSVSTLTIQRTQQEDSAVYLCASSPGQYNQPQHFGDGTRLSIL.

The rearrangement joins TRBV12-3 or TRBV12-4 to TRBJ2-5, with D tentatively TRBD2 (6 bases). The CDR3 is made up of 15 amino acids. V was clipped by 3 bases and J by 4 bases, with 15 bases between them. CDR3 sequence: CASSLGWRDPETQYF. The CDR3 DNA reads TGTGCCAGCAGTTTGGGGTGGAGGGACCCAGAGACCCAGTACTTC.

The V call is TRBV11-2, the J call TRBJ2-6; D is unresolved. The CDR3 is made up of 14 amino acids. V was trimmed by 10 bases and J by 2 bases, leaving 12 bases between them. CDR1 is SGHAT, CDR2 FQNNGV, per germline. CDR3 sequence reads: CATATATGANVLTF. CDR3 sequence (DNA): TGTGCCACCGCGACTGCGACTGGGGCCAACGTCCTGACTTTC.

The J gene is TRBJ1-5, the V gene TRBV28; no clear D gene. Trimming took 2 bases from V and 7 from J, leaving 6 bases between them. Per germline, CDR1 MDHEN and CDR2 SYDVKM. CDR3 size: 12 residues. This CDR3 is CASSLGWQPQHF. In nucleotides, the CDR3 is TGTGCCAGCAGTTTAGGGTGGCAGCCCCAGCATTTT.

The CDR3 DNA follows: TGTGCCAGCAGCCCGGGTGCCCGGGATGAGCAGTTCTTC. Encoded protein: CASSPGARDEQFF. The chain couples TRBV7-4 to TRBJ2-1; no clear D. V lost 5 bases and J lost 8, with 13 bases in between. The CDR3 runs 13 residues. Germline lookup yields CDR1 SGHVT and CDR2 SQSDAQ.

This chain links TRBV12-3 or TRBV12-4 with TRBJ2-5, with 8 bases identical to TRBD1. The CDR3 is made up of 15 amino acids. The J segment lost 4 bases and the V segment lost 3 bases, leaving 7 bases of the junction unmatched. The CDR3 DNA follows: TGTGCCAGCAGTTTCCGCACAGGGGGGAGAGAGACCCAGTACTTC. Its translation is CASSFRTGGRETQYF.